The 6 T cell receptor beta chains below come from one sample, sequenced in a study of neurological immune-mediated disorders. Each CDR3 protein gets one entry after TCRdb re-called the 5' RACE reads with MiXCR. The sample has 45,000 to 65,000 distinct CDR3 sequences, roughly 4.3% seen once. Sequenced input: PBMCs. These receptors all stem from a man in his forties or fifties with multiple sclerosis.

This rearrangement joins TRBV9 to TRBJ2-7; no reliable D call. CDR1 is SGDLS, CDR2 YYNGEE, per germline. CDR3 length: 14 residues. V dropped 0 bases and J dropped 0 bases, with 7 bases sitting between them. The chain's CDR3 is CASSVGRSSYEQYF. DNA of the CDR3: TGTGCCAGCAGCGTAGGCCGGAGCTCCTACGAGCAGTACTTC.

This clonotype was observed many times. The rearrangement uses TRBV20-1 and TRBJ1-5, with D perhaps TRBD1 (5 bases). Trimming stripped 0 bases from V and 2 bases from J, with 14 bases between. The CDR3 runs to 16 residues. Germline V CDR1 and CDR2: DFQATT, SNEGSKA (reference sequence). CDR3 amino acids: CSARDSGRGGNQPQHF. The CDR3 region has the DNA TGCAGTGCTAGAGATTCAGGGCGGGGCGGCAATCAGCCCCAGCATTTT.

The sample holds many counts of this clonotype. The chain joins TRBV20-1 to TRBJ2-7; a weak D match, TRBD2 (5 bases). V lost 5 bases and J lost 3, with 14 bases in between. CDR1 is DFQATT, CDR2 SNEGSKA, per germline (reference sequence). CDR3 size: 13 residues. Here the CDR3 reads CSAPRPGSYEQYF. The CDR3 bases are TGCAGTGCTCCTCGGCCGGGGAGCTACGAGCAGTACTTC.

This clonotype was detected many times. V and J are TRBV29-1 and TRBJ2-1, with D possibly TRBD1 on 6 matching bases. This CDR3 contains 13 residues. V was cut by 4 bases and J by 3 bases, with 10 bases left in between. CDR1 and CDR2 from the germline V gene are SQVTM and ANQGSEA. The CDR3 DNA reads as TGCAGCGTTGTCAGGGGCTTCTACAATGAGCAGTTCTTC. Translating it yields CSVVRGFYNEQFF.

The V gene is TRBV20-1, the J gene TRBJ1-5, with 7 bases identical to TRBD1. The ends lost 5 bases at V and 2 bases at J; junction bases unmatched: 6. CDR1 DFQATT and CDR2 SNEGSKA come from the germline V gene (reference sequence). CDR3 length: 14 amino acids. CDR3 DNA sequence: TGCAGTGCTCTACGGACAGGTCGCAATCAGCCCCAGCATTTT. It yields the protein CSALRTGRNQPQHF.

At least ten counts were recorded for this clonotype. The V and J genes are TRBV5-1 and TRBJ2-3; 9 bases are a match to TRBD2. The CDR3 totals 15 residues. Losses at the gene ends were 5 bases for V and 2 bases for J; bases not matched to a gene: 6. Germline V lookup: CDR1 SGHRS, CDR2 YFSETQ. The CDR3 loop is CASSSGLATTDTQYF. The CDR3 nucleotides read TGCGCCAGCAGTTCTGGACTAGCGACCACAGATACGCAGTATTTT.